This T cell receptor beta chain was identified during a study of T cells in Graves' hyperthyroidism and ophthalmopathy. Points from the study as a whole: Within blood appeared most thyroid clonotypes that had expanded above 0.001. Ophthalmopathy was model-predicted a median around 6.7 months pre-onset.

Recently diagnosed hyperthyroidism of less than 2 months' duration affected patients aged 18 to 65. Source material for PBMCs was roughly 10 ml fresh peripheral blood. Regions amplified from RNA transcripts were the TCR beta CDR3 regions. The TCR CDR3 first-round RT-PCR relied on the HTBI primer set. In TCRdb, the multiplex PCR reads were re-called with MiXCR into one record per CDR3 protein. The table lists around 600,000 distinct CDR3 sequences, about 15% of them singletons. This clonotype has only a few counts. Its target is unknown. This CDR3 has 12 residues. Unmatched junction bases numbered 5, after V lost 7 bases and J lost 3 bases. Germline CDR1 is SQVTM and CDR2 is ANQGSEA.

The V and J genes are TRBV29-1 and TRBJ2-5; 7 bases align to TRBD2. Sequenced sample: blood. This sequence was found in a woman aged 30 to 39 with Graves' hyperthyroidism. The CDR3, as DNA: TGCAGCGGGGGTGGGGGGGAAGAGACCCAGTACTTC. Translating it yields CSGGGGEETQYF.